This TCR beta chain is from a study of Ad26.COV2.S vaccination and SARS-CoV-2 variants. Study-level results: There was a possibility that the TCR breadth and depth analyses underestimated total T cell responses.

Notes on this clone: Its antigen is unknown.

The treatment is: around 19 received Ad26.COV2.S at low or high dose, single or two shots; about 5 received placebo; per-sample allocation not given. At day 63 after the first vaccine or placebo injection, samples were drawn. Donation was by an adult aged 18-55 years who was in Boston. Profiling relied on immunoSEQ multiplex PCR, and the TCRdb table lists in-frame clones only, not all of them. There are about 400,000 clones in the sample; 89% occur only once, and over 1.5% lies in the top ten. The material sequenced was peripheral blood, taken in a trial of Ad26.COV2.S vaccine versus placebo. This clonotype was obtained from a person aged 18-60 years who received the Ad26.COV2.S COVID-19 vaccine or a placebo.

For the CDR3, the DNA is TGTGCCACCAGAGCTTGGGAGACAGATACGCAGTATTTT. This translates into CATRAWETDTQYF. The chain carries TRBV24-1 and TRBJ2-3; D may be TRBD2 (5 bases). The CDR3 is 13 residues long. Trimming took off 7 bases at V and 3 bases at J, with 10 bases between the two ends. CDR1 and CDR2 (germline): KGHDR, SFDVKD.